This T cell receptor beta chain was captured in a study of T cells in localized non-small cell lung cancer. This clone was seen only once. Its antigen remains unidentified. Study-wide points: Longer overall survival was seen with higher T cell density measured in blood. Sequencing covered just one tumor region, so heterogeneity cannot be ruled out. Researchers found a median roughly 50 of the top 100 tumor clones in adjacent lung.

CDR1 and CDR2 from the germline V gene are SQVTM and ANQGSEA. V was shortened by 3 bases and J by 9 bases, with 9 bases between the two germline ends. The CDR3 is 11 amino acids. TCRdb's copy holds only in-frame clones and misses some; the assay was immunoSEQ multiplex PCR. The sample records roughly 20,000 clones, roughly 90% being singletons. The source was peripheral blood mononuclear cells, collected before any cancer treatment. The TCR was taken from a male donor aged 60 or over with stage II lung adenocarcinoma. The chain is built from TRBV29-1 and TRBJ2-1; possible D gene TRBD2, 5 bases. CDR3 nucleotides: TGCAGCGTTGAGCGGGCGGGTGAGCAGTTCTTC. Translating it yields CSVERAGEQFF.